The clone carrying this TCR beta chain has only one observation. This sample was included in a study of cytomegalovirus exposure and HLA in healthy donors. Primers included in the PCR were 60 Vbeta and 13 Jbeta primers. The repertoire was sequenced with immunoSEQ multiplex PCR; TCRdb's copy has only in-frame clones and lacks some. In the table there are under 200,000 clones, roughly 80% of which are singletons. The CDR3 covers 14 residues. V was shortened by 0 bases and J by 4 bases, with 12 bases between the two germline ends. The germline CDR1 and CDR2 sequences are SQVTM and ANQGSEA. The clonotype comes from a man aged 50 to 59 in good health and CMV-seronegative. The chain carries TRBV29-1 and TRBJ2-5, with D perhaps TRBD1 (5 bases). Sequenced: PBMCs. The CDR3 DNA sequence: TGCAGCGTTGAAGAAGGGGATCTGCTAGAGACCCAGTACTTC. This translates into CSVEEGDLLETQYF.